These T cell receptor beta chains were read from a single sample in a study of early T cells in non-severe SARS-CoV-2 infection. TCRdb independently ran MiXCR on the 5' RACE reads; one entry per CDR3 protein. The table has about 50,000 distinct CDR3 sequences, about 10% seen once. Sequenced input: whole blood. These receptors came from an adult who was a healthcare worker with PCR-confirmed SARS-CoV-2 infection or an uninfected control (not recorded which). Both conserved end residues are part of each CDR3. The D gene is left open where the match is weak. Some rows mark clone size as missing; the rest say once, few, many or name a class of expanded clone.

d_call: NA
v_call: TRBV6-7
j_call: TRBJ2-3
clone_size: many
cdr3_nt: TGTGCCAGCAGCTACAGGGCTGAGACAGATACGCAGTATTTT
cdr3_aa: CASSYRAETDTQYF

d_call: NA
v_call: TRBV9
j_call: TRBJ2-1
clone_size: NA
cdr3_nt: TGTGCCAGCAGTGCGACACCCGAGGGTGAGCAGTTCTTC
cdr3_aa: CASSATPEGEQFF

d_call: NA
v_call: TRBV20-1
j_call: TRBJ2-1
clone_size: NA
cdr3_nt: TGCAGTGGGGGCAGCCCTCATAGCTATGAGCAGTTCTTC
cdr3_aa: CSGGSPHSYEQFF

d_call: TRBD1
v_call: TRBV10-2
j_call: TRBJ1-6
clone_size: NA
cdr3_nt: TGCGCCAGCAGGGCGACAGGGAATAATTCACCCCTCCACTTT
cdr3_aa: CASRATGNNSPLHF

d_call: NA
v_call: TRBV18
j_call: TRBJ2-1
clone_size: many
cdr3_nt: TGTGCCAGCTCACCCCGGGACATCGAAGGGCAGTTCTTC
cdr3_aa: CASSPRDIEGQFF

d_call: TRBD1
v_call: TRBV12-3/TRBV12-4
j_call: TRBJ2-3
clone_size: NA
cdr3_nt: TGTGCCAGCAGTGATGACAGGGCTAGCACAGATACGCAGTATTTT
cdr3_aa: CASSDDRASTDTQYF

d_call: NA
v_call: TRBV6-5
j_call: TRBJ1-6
clone_size: many
cdr3_nt: TGTGCCAGCAGTCCCCGAGGGAATTCACCCCTCCACTTT
cdr3_aa: CASSPRGNSPLHF

d_call: TRBD2
v_call: TRBV19
j_call: TRBJ2-7
clone_size: NA
cdr3_nt: TGTGCCAGTAGTGCCAACGGGAGGAACGACGAGCAGTACTTC
cdr3_aa: CASSANGRNDEQYF

d_call: TRBD2
v_call: TRBV5-1
j_call: TRBJ2-1
clone_size: few
cdr3_nt: TGTGCCAGCAGCTTAAGACTAGCGGGGGCTGAGCAGTTCTTC
cdr3_aa: CASSLRLAGAEQFF

d_call: TRBD1
v_call: TRBV12-3/TRBV12-4
j_call: TRBJ1-6
clone_size: few
cdr3_nt: TGTGCCAGCAGTGATTCGACAGGGGGCCCCTATAATTCACCCCTCCACTTT
cdr3_aa: CASSDSTGGPYNSPLHF

d_call: NA
v_call: TRBV6-6
j_call: TRBJ1-5
clone_size: many
cdr3_nt: TGTGCCAGCAGTTACGAGACTGCTAGCAATCAGCCCCAGCATTTT
cdr3_aa: CASSYETASNQPQHF

d_call: NA
v_call: TRBV7-9
j_call: TRBJ2-7
clone_size: NA
cdr3_nt: TGTGCCAGCAGCGACACGGACCGGCCATCCTACGAGCAGTACTTC
cdr3_aa: CASSDTDRPSYEQYF

d_call: TRBD1
v_call: TRBV10-2
j_call: TRBJ2-5
clone_size: many
cdr3_nt: TGCGCCAGCAGCGAGACAGGGGCGCAAGAGACCCAGTACTTC
cdr3_aa: CASSETGAQETQYF

d_call: NA
v_call: TRBV12-3/TRBV12-4
j_call: TRBJ2-7
clone_size: NA
cdr3_nt: TGTGCCAGCAGCCTTGGTCGGGAGCTGTACGAGCAGTACTTC
cdr3_aa: CASSLGRELYEQYF

d_call: NA
v_call: TRBV28
j_call: TRBJ1-6
clone_size: NA
cdr3_nt: TGTGCCAGCAGCTCCGCAGGGAAGGATTCACCCCTCCACTTT
cdr3_aa: CASSSAGKDSPLHF

d_call: NA
v_call: TRBV4-2
j_call: TRBJ1-1
clone_size: many
cdr3_nt: TGTGCCAGCAGCCAAGAACCTTCGACGGTGAACACTGAAGCTTTCTTT
cdr3_aa: CASSQEPSTVNTEAFF

d_call: TRBD2
v_call: TRBV7-6
j_call: TRBJ2-5
clone_size: many
cdr3_nt: TGTGCCAGCAGCTTAGCGACTAGCAACCAAGAGACCCAGTACTTC
cdr3_aa: CASSLATSNQETQYF

d_call: TRBD2
v_call: TRBV7-3
j_call: TRBJ2-1
clone_size: many
cdr3_nt: TGTGCCAGCAGCTTAACCCCTTCTAGCGGGGGACCCAATCAGCAGTTCTTC
cdr3_aa: CASSLTPSSGGPNQQFF

d_call: NA
v_call: TRBV7-6
j_call: TRBJ1-6
clone_size: few
cdr3_nt: TGTGCCAGCAGGGACAGCCAGAATTCACCCCTCCACTTT
cdr3_aa: CASRDSQNSPLHF

d_call: TRBD1
v_call: TRBV20-1
j_call: TRBJ2-2
clone_size: NA
cdr3_nt: TGCAGTGCTAGAGGGCAGGGGGCGCAAACCGGGGAGCTGTTTTTT
cdr3_aa: CSARGQGAQTGELFF

d_call: NA
v_call: TRBV28
j_call: TRBJ2-7
clone_size: NA
cdr3_nt: TGTGCCAGCACCCCCTCGGGACTGCTAGACTACGAGCAGTACTTC
cdr3_aa: CASTPSGLLDYEQYF

d_call: NA
v_call: TRBV7-9
j_call: TRBJ1-4
clone_size: NA
cdr3_nt: TGTACCAGCAGCGTCCAGGGTGGTGAAAAACTGTTTTTT
cdr3_aa: CTSSVQGGEKLFF

d_call: NA
v_call: TRBV7-9
j_call: TRBJ2-1
clone_size: few
cdr3_nt: TGTGCCAGCAGCTTAAACAACTACAATGAGCAGTTCTTC
cdr3_aa: CASSLNNYNEQFF

d_call: TRBD2
v_call: TRBV28
j_call: TRBJ2-7
clone_size: once
cdr3_nt: TGTGCCAGCGGCCTGGGGCTAGCGGGTCGGTCCTACGAGCAGTACTTC
cdr3_aa: CASGLGLAGRSYEQYF